This T cell receptor (beta chain) was obtained from a study of blood T cell repertoires in COVID-19. Profiled with immunoSEQ multiplex PCR; TCRdb holds only in-frame clones, not every one. Here the sample spans under 200,000 clones, about 83% being singletons. The origin of this receptor is a woman older than 75 with COVID-19, enrolled during active disease. Sequencing used peripheral blood.

The CDR3 bases are TGTGCCAGCAGCCCGTTACTGAGCGGGGAGCAGTACTTC. Amino acids: CASSPLLSGEQYF. J is TRBJ2-7 and V is TRBV3-1 (or the pseudogene TRBV3-2), with D tentatively TRBD2 (6 bases). The V and J ends lost 4 bases and 7 bases respectively, with 14 bases between them. Germline CDR1 is LGHDT and CDR2 is YNNKEL (reference sequence). The CDR3 consists of 13 residues.